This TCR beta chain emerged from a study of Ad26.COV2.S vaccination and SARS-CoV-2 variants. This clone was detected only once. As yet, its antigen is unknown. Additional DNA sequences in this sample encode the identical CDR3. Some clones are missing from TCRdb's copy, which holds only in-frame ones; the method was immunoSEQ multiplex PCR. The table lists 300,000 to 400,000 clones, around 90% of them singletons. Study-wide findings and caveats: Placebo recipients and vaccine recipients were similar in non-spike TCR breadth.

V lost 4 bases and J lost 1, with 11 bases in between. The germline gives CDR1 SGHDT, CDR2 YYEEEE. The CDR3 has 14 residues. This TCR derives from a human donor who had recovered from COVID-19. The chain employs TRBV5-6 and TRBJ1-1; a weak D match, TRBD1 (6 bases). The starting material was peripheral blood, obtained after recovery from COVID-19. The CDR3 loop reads CASSPRGRNTEAFF. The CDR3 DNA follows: TGTGCCAGCAGCCCGAGGGGGAGGAACACTGAAGCTTTCTTT.